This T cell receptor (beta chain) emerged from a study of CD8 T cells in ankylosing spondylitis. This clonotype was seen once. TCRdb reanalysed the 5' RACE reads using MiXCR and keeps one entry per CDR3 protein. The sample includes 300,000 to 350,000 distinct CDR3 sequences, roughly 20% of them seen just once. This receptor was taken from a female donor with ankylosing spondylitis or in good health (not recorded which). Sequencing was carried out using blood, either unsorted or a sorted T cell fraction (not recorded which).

Here the CDR3 DNA reads TGTGCCAGCAGCTTAGCACTAGCGGGAGAAGAGACCCAGTACTTC. This gives the protein CASSLALAGEETQYF. V is TRBV7-2 and J is TRBJ2-5; 11 nucleotides match TRBD2. The V segment lost 0 bases and the J segment 3 bases; nucleotides outside the gene matches: 0. This CDR3 is 15 amino acids long. CDR1 and CDR2 (germline): SGHTA, FQGNSA. Together with reference TRBV7-2 and TRBJ2-5, the CDR3 gives the full variable domain: GAGVSQSPSNKVTEKGKDVELRCDPISGHTALYWYRQSLGQGLEFLIYFQGNSAPDKSGLPSDRFSAERTGGSVSTLTIQRTQQEDSAVYLCASSLALAGEETQYFGPGTRLLVL.